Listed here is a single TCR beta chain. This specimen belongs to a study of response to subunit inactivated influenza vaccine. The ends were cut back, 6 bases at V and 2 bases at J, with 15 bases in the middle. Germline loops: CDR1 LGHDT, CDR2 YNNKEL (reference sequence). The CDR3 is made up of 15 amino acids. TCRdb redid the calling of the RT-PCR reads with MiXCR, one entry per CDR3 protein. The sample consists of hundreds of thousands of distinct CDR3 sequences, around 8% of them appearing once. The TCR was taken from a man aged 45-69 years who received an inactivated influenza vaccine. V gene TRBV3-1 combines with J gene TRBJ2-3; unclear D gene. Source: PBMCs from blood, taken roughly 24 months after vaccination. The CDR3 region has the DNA TGTGCCAGCAGGGGTAGCATCGCCGTCACAGATACGCAGTATTTT. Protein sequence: CASRGSIAVTDTQYF.